The entry below gives a single T cell receptor beta chain sequence along with its context. Its antigen is unknown. The source of the sample is a study of T-cell memory formation after mild COVID-19. From 5'RACE with constant-segment primers came TCR alpha and TCR beta cDNA libraries that carried sample barcodes and UMIs. TCRdb redid the calling of the 5' RACE reads with MiXCR, one entry per CDR3 protein. Among approximately 100,000 distinct CDR3 sequences listed, around 10% were seen once. The germline V and J ends were trimmed by 7 bases and 7 bases, with 8 bases remaining between them. The CDR3 spans 11 residues. Germline CDR1 and CDR2: SNHLY and FYNNEI. Whole-study findings and limits: Contracting CD4+ clones lay largely in CM and EM, with CD8+ ones residing in EMRA.

The source is a man younger than 35 who had mild COVID-19 (a few samples of this study predate the infection). Cell type and time point are not known. Sequences were obtained from PBMCs or a T cell subset sorted from them (not recorded which). The chain uses TRBV2 and TRBJ2-1; D remains ambiguous. CDR3 region: CASIRWNEQFF. In DNA, the CDR3 is TGTGCCAGCATTCGGTGGAATGAGCAGTTCTTC.